This T cell receptor beta chain originates from a study of CD8+ T cells in alopecia areata. Regarding the study as a whole: Higher clonality was seen in lesional scalp than in normal scalp, especially in alopecia totalis/universalis. The study found tofacitinib significantly decreased scalp clonality and expanded CD8+ clones among the top 100. There were also resident alphabeta T cells of normal skin sequenced in scalp samples.

Investigators isolated RNA and reverse transcribed it into cDNA to act as the sequencing template. Generated by immunoSEQ multiplex PCR, the TCRdb table keeps only in-frame clones and is missing some. The profile shows 180,000 or so clones, about 47% of them singletons. Treatment: oral pan-JAK inhibitor, 5-10 mg twice daily. Peripheral blood and lesional scalp punch biopsies came from alopecia areata patients. Note on this clone: What it binds is not known.

Trimming cost V 5 bases and J 5 bases, with 13 bases left between them. The CDR3 spans 14 residues. CDR1 is MNHNY, CDR2 SVGAGI, per germline (reference sequence). The chain joins TRBV6-6 to TRBJ1-5; D is possibly TRBD1 (5 bases). This sequence originates from a human donor with alopecia areata. This material consisted of CD8+ T cells sorted from blood, taken around week 54, from a patient treated with tofacitinib. CDR3 region: CASSLWGGDQPQHF. For the CDR3, the DNA is TGTGCCAGCAGTCTTTGGGGGGGGGATCAGCCCCAGCATTTT.